The 16 T cell receptor beta chains listed next were all sequenced from one sample in a study of blood T cell repertoires in COVID-19. Method: immunoSEQ multiplex PCR; TCRdb's copy keeps in-frame clones and lacks some. Among a few hundred thousand clones listed, 85% were seen once. Sequenced sample: PBMCs or T cells enriched from blood (not recorded which). The receptor set was obtained from a woman in her forties or fifties who had been exposed to COVID-19.

The chain links TRBV19 to TRBJ1-1; D may be TRBD1 (5 bases). V was clipped by 3 bases and J by 1 base, with 12 bases between them. CDR3 size: 15 residues. Germline V CDR1 and CDR2: LNHDA, SQIVND (reference sequence). This CDR3 reads CASSMWATENTEAFF. The CDR3 DNA sequence: TGTGCCAGTAGTATGTGGGCGACAGAGAACACTGAAGCTTTCTTT. The whole variable domain, filled in from reference TRBV19 and TRBJ1-1, reads DGGITQSPKYLFRKEGQNVTLSCEQNLNHDAMYWYRQDPGQGLRLIYYSQIVNDFQKGDIAEGYSVSREKKESFPLTVTSAQKNPTAFYLCASSMWATENTEAFFGQGTRLTVV.

V usage is TRBV7-9 and J usage is TRBJ2-2; 7 bases match TRBD1. This CDR3 is built from 13 residues. Trimming removed 5 bases from V and 8 bases from J; junction bases left unmatched: 5. Per germline, CDR1 SEHNR and CDR2 FQNEAQ (reference sequence). The CDR3 sequence is CASSPPGQGELFF. CDR3 in DNA: TGTGCCAGCAGCCCGCCGGGACAGGGGGAGCTGTTTTTT.

This chain joins TRBV28 and TRBJ1-2, with D tentatively TRBD1 (5 bases). V was shortened by 4 bases and J by 5 bases, with 11 bases between the two germline ends. In germline, CDR1 is MDHEN, CDR2 SYDVKM. This CDR3 region has 13 residues. This chain's CDR3 is CASSSRQTYGYTF. CDR3 nucleotides: TGTGCCAGCAGTTCACGACAGACGTATGGCTACACCTTC.

The chain links TRBV19 to TRBJ1-4; 9 bases align to TRBD1. J gave up 6 bases and V 5 bases, and 7 bases lay outside the gene matches. The CDR3 extends over 15 amino acids. Germline lookup yields CDR1 LNHDA and CDR2 SQIVND (reference sequence). The CDR3 here is CASSDTGGMHEKLFF. The CDR3 bases are TGTGCCAGTAGTGACACAGGGGGCATGCATGAAAAACTGTTTTTT.

The rearrangement uses TRBV6-5 and TRBJ1-4; D possibly corresponds to TRBD1 (6 bases). Germline assignment: CDR1 MNHEY and CDR2 SVGAGI. The ends were cut back, 5 bases at V and 4 bases at J, with 11 bases in the middle. This CDR3 spans 14 amino acids. CDR3 sequence: CASSTQGYNEKLFF. The CDR3 coding sequence is TGTGCCAGCAGTACTCAGGGGTATAATGAAAAACTGTTTTTT.

This clone was seen only a few times. This chain connects TRBV19 to TRBJ2-2; 7 bases match TRBD2. The V and J ends lost 7 bases and 3 bases, in that order; junction bases with no gene match: 11. This CDR3 is 16 amino acids long. Germline assignment: CDR1 LNHDA and CDR2 SQIVND (reference sequence). The CDR3 is CASTMTSLADTGELFF. The DNA of the CDR3 is TGTGCCAGTACAATGACTAGCCTGGCGGACACCGGGGAGCTGTTTTTT.

The rearrangement links TRBV19 to TRBJ1-5, with a tentative D call TRBD1 (6 bases). This CDR3 has 16 residues. CDR1 is LNHDA, CDR2 SQIVND, per germline (reference sequence). V was shortened by 3 bases and J by 3 bases, with 15 bases between the two germline ends. CDR3 bases: TGTGCCAGTAGTATCGTCGGACAGACTTTCAATCAGCCCCAGCATTTT. This encodes CASSIVGQTFNQPQHF. Full variable domain (missing parts from reference TRBV19 and TRBJ1-5): DGGITQSPKYLFRKEGQNVTLSCEQNLNHDAMYWYRQDPGQGLRLIYYSQIVNDFQKGDIAEGYSVSREKKESFPLTVTSAQKNPTAFYLCASSIVGQTFNQPQHFGDGTRLSIL.

The chain has TRBV6-5 and TRBJ1-1; unclear D gene. Trimming left V 10 bases short and J 7 bases short, with 19 bases between. CDR1 and CDR2 from the germline V gene are MNHEY and SVGAGI. This CDR3 has 13 amino acids. The CDR3 DNA follows: TGTGCCACCAAACGTCAGCGTTTACTTGAAGCTTTCTTT. Protein sequence: CATKRQRLLEAFF.

This chain links TRBV10-3 with TRBJ2-5; TRBD1 matches 11 bases. V lost 5 bases and J lost 9; bases outside the gene matches: 11. The CDR3 has 15 residues. Germline V gene sequence: CDR1 ENHRY, CDR2 SYGVKD. The CDR3 sequence: CAISYSPGTGGAQYF. CDR3 sequence (DNA): TGTGCCATCAGTTACTCCCCCGGGACAGGGGGGGCCCAGTACTTC.

The V and J genes are TRBV28 and TRBJ2-3; the match to TRBD2 covers 8 bases. Germline trimming cut 8 bases from V and 2 bases from J; bases unmatched to any gene: 18. Germline V gives CDR1 MDHEN, CDR2 SYDVKM. This CDR3 is built from 18 residues. CDR3 sequence: CASVSQEAGALTTDTQYF. The CDR3 DNA reads TGTGCCAGCGTCTCTCAGGAAGCGGGGGCCCTAACCACAGATACGCAGTATTTT.

The genes are TRBV7-7 and TRBJ2-5; D call uncertain. V gave up 4 bases and J gave up 2 bases, with 8 bases separating them. The germline CDR1 and CDR2 sequences are SSHAT and FNYEAQ (reference sequence). CDR3 length: 13 residues. The CDR3 loop is CASSYGFQETQYF. CDR3 sequence (DNA): TGTGCCAGCAGCTACGGGTTTCAAGAGACCCAGTACTTC.

V is TRBV12-3 or TRBV12-4 and J is TRBJ1-2, with 9 bases aligning to TRBD1. V was clipped by 6 bases and J by 7 bases; unmatched bases: 6. The CDR3 runs to 13 residues. CDR3: CASRDRGKGGYTF. CDR3 coding DNA: TGTGCCAGCAGGGACAGGGGCAAGGGTGGCTACACCTTC.

The CDR3 loop is CASSSYTEGAAFF. The CDR3 coding sequence is TGTGCCAGCAGCTCGTACACCGAAGGGGCGGCTTTCTTT. The chain links TRBV3-1 (or the pseudogene TRBV3-2) to TRBJ1-1, with D tentatively TRBD1 (5 bases). The ends were cut back, 5 bases at V and 11 bases at J, with 18 bases in the middle. Germline-derived CDR1 and CDR2 are LGHDT and YNNKEL (reference sequence). This CDR3 region has 13 residues.

The chain couples TRBV27 to TRBJ2-7; the match to TRBD1 covers 10 bases. J gave up 6 bases and V 3 bases, and 8 bases lay outside the gene matches. This CDR3 has 15 residues. Germline V CDR1 and CDR2: MNHEY, SMNVEV (reference sequence). The CDR3: CASSFSGQGNLEQYF. Here the CDR3 DNA reads TGTGCCAGCAGTTTCTCGGGACAGGGGAACCTCGAGCAGTACTTC.

The rearrangement uses TRBV5-1 and TRBJ2-2; possible D gene TRBD2, 6 bases. This CDR3 is built from 15 residues. Germline V gene lookup returns CDR1 SGHRS and CDR2 YFSETQ. V dropped 0 bases and J dropped 2 bases, with 8 bases sitting between them. The CDR3 loop reads CASSLVGGNTGELFF. The DNA for the CDR3 is TGCGCCAGCAGCTTGGTCGGGGGAAACACCGGGGAGCTGTTTTTT.

This CDR3 is CASSLTGDYGYTF. The CDR3, as DNA: TGTGCCAGCAGCTTGACAGGGGACTATGGCTACACCTTC. The chain has TRBV5-4 and TRBJ1-2; 7 nucleotides line up with TRBD1. Germline lookup yields CDR1 SGHNT and CDR2 YYREEE (reference sequence). The CDR3 has 13 amino acids. The V gene end was trimmed by 1 base and the J gene end by 3 bases; junction bases not matched to a gene: 0.